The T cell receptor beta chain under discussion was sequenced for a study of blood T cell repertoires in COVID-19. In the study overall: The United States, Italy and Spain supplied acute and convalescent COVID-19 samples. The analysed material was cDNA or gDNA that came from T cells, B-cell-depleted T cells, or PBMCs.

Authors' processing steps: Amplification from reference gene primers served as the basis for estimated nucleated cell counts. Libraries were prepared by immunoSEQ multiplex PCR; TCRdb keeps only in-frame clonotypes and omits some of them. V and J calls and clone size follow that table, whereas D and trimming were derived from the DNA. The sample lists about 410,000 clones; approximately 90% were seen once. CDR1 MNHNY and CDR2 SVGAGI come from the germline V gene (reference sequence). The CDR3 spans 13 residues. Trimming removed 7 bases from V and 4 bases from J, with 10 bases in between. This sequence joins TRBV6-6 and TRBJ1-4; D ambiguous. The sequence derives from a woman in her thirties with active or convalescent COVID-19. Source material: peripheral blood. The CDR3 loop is CASTRGLNEKLFF. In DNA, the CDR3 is TGTGCCAGCACCCGAGGGCTTAATGAAAAACTGTTTTTT.